This entry lists 10 T cell receptor beta chains sequenced from one sample in a study of tumor-infiltrating lymphocytes in oesophageal squamous cell carcinoma. TCRdb processed the PCR reads anew with MiXCR; each CDR3 protein has one entry. This sample carries 7,500 to 9,500 distinct CDR3 sequences, 60% to 70% of them seen once, and the ten largest clones take 36%. Sequencing used esophageal tumor tissue. These receptors all stem from a female donor with esophageal squamous cell carcinoma.

By share, this clonotype counts as hyperexpanded (1% or more). The genes are TRBV12-3 or TRBV12-4 and TRBJ2-7; 7 bases agree with TRBD2. V gave up 5 bases and J gave up 4 bases; unmatched junction bases: 5. This CDR3 has 13 residues. CDR3 amino acids: CASSKNSGYEQYF. The CDR3 DNA reads TGTGCCAGCAGTAAGAATAGCGGGTACGAGCAGTACTTC.

This clonotype is medium-sized (0.01 to 0.1%) by share. The genes are TRBV11-2 and TRBJ2-7, with 9 nucleotides matching TRBD1. CDR1 and CDR2 from the germline V gene are SGHAT and FQNNGV. The CDR3 spans 14 residues. V lost 4 bases to trimming and J lost 3 bases; unmatched junction nucleotides: 4. Written as DNA, the CDR3 is TGTGCCAGCAGCTCCGGACAGGGGCACTACGAGCAGTACTTC. It codes for CASSSGQGHYEQYF.

This clonotype appeared a few times. The chain uses TRBV7-2 and TRBJ2-2, with D uncertain. The ends were cut back, 8 bases at V and 3 bases at J, with 16 bases in the middle. CDR1 is SGHTA, CDR2 FQGNSA, per germline. The CDR3 loop spans 15 amino acids. CDR3 region: CASCLETVDTGELFF. CDR3 DNA: TGTGCCAGCTGTCTTGAGACGGTTGACACCGGGGAGCTGTTTTTT.

This clonotype is large (0.1 to 1%). The V gene is TRBV7-2, the J gene TRBJ1-3; D is uncertain. This CDR3 spans 16 amino acids. The V gene's germline CDR1 is SGHTA and CDR2 FQGNSA. V dropped 1 base and J dropped 1 base, with 11 bases sitting between them. The CDR3 reads CASSLVWVGSGNTIYF. As DNA, the CDR3 is TGTGCCAGCAGCTTAGTTTGGGTAGGGTCTGGAAACACCATATATTTT. The complete variable domain, with remaining parts taken from reference TRBV7-2 and TRBJ1-3, reads GAGVSQSPSNKVTEKGKDVELRCDPISGHTALYWYRQSLGQGLEFLIYFQGNSAPDKSGLPSDRFSAERTGGSVSTLTIQRTQQEDSAVYLCASSLVWVGSGNTIYFGEGSWLTVV.

This chain joins TRBV7-6 and TRBJ2-3, with D perhaps matching TRBD1 (6 bases). Germline V gene sequence: CDR1 SGHVS, CDR2 FNYEAQ. The CDR3 contains 14 residues. V was trimmed by 5 bases and J by 0 bases, leaving 9 bases between them. For the CDR3, the DNA is TGTGCCAGCAGCGAGGGACATAGCACAGATACGCAGTATTTT. Amino acid sequence: CASSEGHSTDTQYF.

The chain recombines TRBV7-3 with TRBJ2-3; a possible D gene is TRBD2 (5 bases). CDR1 and CDR2 (germline): SGHTA, FQGTGA. CDR3 length equals 15 residues. V lost 5 bases, J lost 2 bases, and 14 bases lay in between. The CDR3 coding sequence is TGTGCCAGCAGCGCCAGCGGAATTGCCACAGATACGCAGTATTTT. It specifies CASSASGIATDTQYF. Full variable domain (remainder filled in from reference TRBV7-3 and TRBJ2-3): GAGVSQTPSNKVTEKGKYVELRCDPISGHTALYWYRQSLGQGPEFLIYFQGTGAADDSGLPNDRFFAVRPEGSVSTLKIQRTERGDSAVYLCASSASGIATDTQYFGPGTRLTVL.

This chain joins TRBV7-2 and TRBJ2-7, with D unresolved. The tail of the sequence fits TRBJ2-1 better, so the J call may be wrong. CDR1 SGHTA and CDR2 FQGNSA come from the germline V gene. The CDR3 sequence is 11 residues long. In DNA form, the CDR3 reads TGTGCCAGCAGCTTACGGCATGAGCAGTTCTTC. Protein sequence: CASSLRHEQFF.

The rearrangement joins TRBV24-1 to TRBJ2-5; possible D gene TRBD1, 6 bases. The J call is uncertain, as TRBJ2-7 better fits the DNA end. From germline, CDR1 is KGHDR and CDR2 SFDVKD. The CDR3 totals 14 residues. CDR3 DNA sequence: TGTGCCACCTTGACTCCGGGACACCGGTACGAGCAGTACTTC. The encoded protein is CATLTPGHRYEQYF.

V gene TRBV5-1 combines with J gene TRBJ2-3; 16 bases are shared with TRBD2. With V trimmed by 4 bases and J by 4 bases, 9 bases remained unmatched. The CDR3 is 18 amino acids. CDR1 and CDR2 (germline): SGHRS, YFSETQ. For the CDR3, the DNA is TGCGCCAGCAGCCTGGGACTAGCGGGAGGGCTAGGGCCAGATACGCAGTATTTT. It specifies CASSLGLAGGLGPDTQYF. Looking up the rest from reference TRBV5-1 and TRBJ2-3 gives the full variable domain: KAGVTQTPRYLIKTRGQQVTLSCSPISGHRSVSWYQQTPGQGLQFLFEYFSETQRNKGNFPGRFSGRQFSNSRSEMNVSTLELGDSALYLCASSLGLAGGLGPDTQYFGPGTRLTVL.

This clonotype is medium-sized (0.01 to 0.1%). This sequence may be a read error, since a much larger clone differs from it by one base. The chain has TRBV7-2 and TRBJ2-7; no reliable D call. Germline values: CDR1 SGHTA, CDR2 FQGNSA. The CDR3 is 16 residues long. V was clipped by 5 bases and J by 7 bases, with 24 bases between them. CDR3 nucleotide sequence: TGTGCCAGCAGCCCCCCCGTCACTCGCCTGTACAATGAGCAGTACTTC. Translated: CASSPPVTRLYNEQYF.